A single T cell receptor (beta chain) is shown here with its context. Taking its sample share into account, this clone is medium-sized (0.01 to 0.1%). Which antigen it targets is not known. No base quality values were provided; no much bigger clone lies one nucleotide off. Library preparation was by the immunoSEQ multiplex PCR assay. TCRdb took this table from immuneACCESS and kept in-frame rearrangements with V and J called. Such tables lack part of the clones; where checked against another copy, unresolved V genes explain under half of the gap, and the rest is unexplained. In this sample the table shows roughly 100,000 clones, 92% of which occur a single time. 1.5% to 2% of the sample is in the top ten clones. Germline trimming: 1 base from V, 3 bases from J; junction bases outside gene matches: 4. The CDR3 sequence holds 15 residues, the cysteine and phenylalanine included. Only the CDR3 DNA is retained, 45 bases long and in frame from the first base. The germline V gene (reference sequence) yields LNHDA for CDR1 and SQIVND for CDR2.

The sample belongs to a study of T cell changes during pregnancy in multiple sclerosis (dated by TCRdb to 2018 to 2020). Background on the whole study: The study examined how the T cell repertoire changed over the course of pregnancy in women with multiple sclerosis.

The sequences come from peripheral blood, collected after pregnancy. The receptor chain draws on TRBV19 and TRBJ2-7, with 9 middle bases fitting TRBD2. The sequence came from a female donor with multiple sclerosis, enrolled in a pregnancy study. CDR3 protein: CASSIVAGVVYEQYF. The bases are TGTGCCAGTAGTATAGTAGCGGGAGTGGTCTACGAGCAGTACTTC.